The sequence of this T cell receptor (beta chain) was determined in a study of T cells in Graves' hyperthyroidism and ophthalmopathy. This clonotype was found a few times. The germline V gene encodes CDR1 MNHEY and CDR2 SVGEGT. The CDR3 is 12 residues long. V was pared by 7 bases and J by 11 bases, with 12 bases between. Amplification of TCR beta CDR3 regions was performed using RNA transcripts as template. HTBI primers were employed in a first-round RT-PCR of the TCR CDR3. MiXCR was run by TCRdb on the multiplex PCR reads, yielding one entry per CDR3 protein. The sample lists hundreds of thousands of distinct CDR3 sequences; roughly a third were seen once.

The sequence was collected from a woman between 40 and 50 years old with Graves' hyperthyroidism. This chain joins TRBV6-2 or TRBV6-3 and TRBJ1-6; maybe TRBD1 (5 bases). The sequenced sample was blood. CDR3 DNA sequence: TGTGCCAGCACCCCGGCAGGGCCACCCCTCCACTTT. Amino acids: CASTPAGPPLHF.